This TCR beta chain was obtained from a study of blood T cell repertoires in COVID-19. Across the study: The United States, Italy and Spain supplied acute and convalescent COVID-19 samples. PBMCs, B-cell-depleted T cells, or T cells were the source of the cDNA or gDNA that made up the material.

The CDR3 consists of 13 residues. V was trimmed by 2 bases and J by 6 bases, leaving 8 bases between them. Germline values: CDR1 KGHSH, CDR2 LQKENI. Authors' methods: Reference gene primer amplification yielded estimated nucleated cell counts. TCRdb's copy holds only in-frame clones and misses some; the assay was immunoSEQ multiplex PCR. The V and J calls and clone size are taken from that table; D and trimming were inferred from the DNA. The table has about 91,000 clones, around 80% seen once. This sequence joins TRBV18 and TRBJ2-1; D is ambiguous. The sample consisted of peripheral blood. The TCR originated in a man aged 45-65 years with active or convalescent COVID-19. The CDR3 DNA reads as TGTGCCAGCTCACCAGCGGAGCTCAATGAGCAGTTCTTC. The encoded protein is CASSPAELNEQFF.